This T cell receptor beta chain is drawn from a study of monozygotic twins with inflammatory bowel disease. Reprocessing the 5' RACE reads, TCRdb reports a single entry for every CDR3 protein and omits DNA. The listing records roughly 160,000 distinct CDR3 sequences. Study observations and caveats: Healthy co-twins exceeded IBD patients in TCRbeta diversity as measured by inverse Simpson.

As regards this clonotype: Its antigen is not known.

Germline CDR1 and CDR2: SGHTA and FQGNSA. There are 15 residues in the CDR3. The sample consisted of blood. The chain has TRBV7-2 and TRBJ1-6. This TCR came from a human donor with ulcerative colitis or Crohn's disease, or a healthy co-twin of an affected twin (not recorded which). CDR3 in amino acids: CASSLERDYNSPLHF.